This T cell receptor (beta chain) was sequenced in a study of control samples from healthy donors and cancer patients. Method: immunoSEQ multiplex PCR; TCRdb's copy keeps in-frame clones and lacks some. Counted here are 74,000 or so clones, approximately 90% occurring once; the ten biggest clones make up roughly 6.9%. The receptor's source is a man in his fifties in good health. Material for sequencing was blood.

In nucleotides, the CDR3 is TGTGCCAGCAGCCAAGAACGACAGAACACCGGGGAGCTGTTTTTT. Its translation: CASSQERQNTGELFF. This chain joins TRBV4-2 and TRBJ2-2; the D is unclear. The CDR3 is 15 residues long. Germline V gives CDR1 LGHNA, CDR2 YNFKEQ. V lost 0 bases and J lost 1, with 6 bases in between.